The 8 T cell receptor beta chains in this list originate from one sample, sequenced in a study of vaccination and CD4 T cells after COVID-19. CD4+ T cells that had been cultured provided DNA sequenced with the Oncomine TCR Beta short-read assay. TCRdb independently ran MiXCR on the PCR reads; one entry per CDR3 protein. The repertoire holds around 18,000 distinct CDR3 sequences, roughly 50% seen once, with roughly a tenth in the top ten. Antigens for these TCRs are unknown. Treatment reported: approximately 9-day PBMC culture with coronavirus spike peptide pools or control peptides (ViraFEST assay). Sequenced material: CD4+ T cells from blood, cultured in vitro, taken before SARS-CoV-2 vaccination. The receptors derive from a human donor who had recovered from COVID-19.

The DNA for the CDR3 is TGTGCCAGCAGTTTAAATCTAGCGGGAGAGGGCGAGCAGTTCTTC. It encodes CASSLNLAGEGEQFF. This rearrangement joins TRBV28 to TRBJ2-1, with 10 nucleotides matching TRBD2. Germline CDR1 MDHEN, CDR2 SYDVKM. V gave up 2 bases and J gave up 10 bases; unmatched junction bases: 8. The CDR3 extends over 15 amino acids.

The chain couples TRBV2 to TRBJ1-5, with D unresolved. Between the trimmed V and J ends, which lost 5 bases and 0 bases, there was a span of 8 bases. This CDR3 has 14 amino acids. CDR1 is SNHLY and CDR2 is FYNNEI in the germline V gene. CDR3 in DNA: TGTGCCAGCAGTAGAGCGGTTAGCAATCAGCCCCAGCATTTT. Translation gives CASSRAVSNQPQHF.

CDR3 nucleotide sequence: TGTGCCAGCAGCGCACTAGCGGAAGGGGAGACCCAGTACTTC. It specifies CASSALAEGETQYF. The V call is TRBV9, the J call TRBJ2-5; 8 bases are shared with TRBD2. Losses at the gene ends were 3 bases for V and 5 bases for J; bases not matched to a gene: 6. This CDR3 contains 14 residues. Germline assignment: CDR1 SGDLS and CDR2 YYNGEE.

The rearrangement uses TRBV7-3 and TRBJ2-3; 7 bases map to TRBD1. There are 15 residues in the CDR3. With 1 base clipped from V and 2 bases from J, the junction kept 3 bases outside the gene matches. The germline CDR1 and CDR2 sequences are SGHTA and FQGTGA. CDR3 coding DNA: TGTGCCAGCAGCTTAAGGGGACAGTACACAGATACGCAGTATTTT. Encoded protein: CASSLRGQYTDTQYF.

V and J are TRBV27 and TRBJ2-3; the match to TRBD2 covers 11 bases. The V segment lost 4 bases and the J segment 2 bases; nucleotides outside the gene matches: 2. There are 15 residues in the CDR3. Germline V lookup: CDR1 MNHEY, CDR2 SMNVEV (reference sequence). CDR3 protein: CASSSGLAATDTQYF. In DNA, the CDR3 is TGTGCCAGCAGTTCGGGACTAGCGGCCACAGATACGCAGTATTTT.

This sequence joins TRBV7-2 and TRBJ1-6, with a weak D call TRBD1 (5 bases). The ends were cut back, 3 bases at V and 6 bases at J, with 12 bases in the middle. The germline gives CDR1 SGHTA, CDR2 FQGNSA. This CDR3 comprises 15 residues. As DNA, the CDR3 is TGTGCCAGCAGCTTCACGTTGGGGGGTAATTCACCCCTCCACTTT. It is translated as CASSFTLGGNSPLHF.

The rearrangement uses TRBV19 and TRBJ2-7; TRBD1 matches at 10 bases. The V gene's germline CDR1 is LNHDA and CDR2 SQIVND (reference sequence). The CDR3 length is 16 residues. V gave up 4 bases and J gave up 2 bases; unmatched junction bases: 8. CDR3 DNA sequence: TGTGCCAGTAGTACACCTACCGGGACAGGGGCCTACGAGCAGTACTTC. Translating it yields CASSTPTGTGAYEQYF.

The rearrangement joins TRBV7-3 to TRBJ2-7; D remains ambiguous. Trimming stripped 5 bases from V and 6 bases from J, with 17 bases between. The CDR3 length is 14 residues. Germline-derived CDR1 and CDR2 are SGHTA and FQGTGA. The CDR3 loop is CASSPAPTLGEQYF. In DNA form, the CDR3 reads TGTGCCAGCAGCCCCGCTCCTACTTTGGGCGAGCAGTACTTC. The whole variable domain, remainder taken from reference TRBV7-3 and TRBJ2-7, is GAGVSQTPSNKVTEKGKYVELRCDPISGHTALYWYRQSLGQGPEFLIYFQGTGAADDSGLPNDRFFAVRPEGSVSTLKIQRTERGDSAVYLCASSPAPTLGEQYFGPGTRLTVT.